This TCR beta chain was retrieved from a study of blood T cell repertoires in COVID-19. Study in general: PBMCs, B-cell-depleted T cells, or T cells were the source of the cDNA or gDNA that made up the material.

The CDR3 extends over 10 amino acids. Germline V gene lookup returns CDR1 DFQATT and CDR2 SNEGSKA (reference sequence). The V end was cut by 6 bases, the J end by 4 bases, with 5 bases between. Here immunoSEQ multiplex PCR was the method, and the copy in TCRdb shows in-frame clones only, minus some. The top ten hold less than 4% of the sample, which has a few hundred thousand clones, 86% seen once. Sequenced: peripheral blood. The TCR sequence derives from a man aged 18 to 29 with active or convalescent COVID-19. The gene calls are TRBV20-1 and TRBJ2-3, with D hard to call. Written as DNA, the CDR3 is TGCAGTGCCTCCCCAGATACGCAGTATTTT. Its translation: CSASPDTQYF.